The clone carrying this T cell receptor beta chain has at least ten counts. The sample is drawn from a study of T cells in Graves' hyperthyroidism and ophthalmopathy. Authors of the study amplified TCR beta CDR3 regions from RNA transcripts. When the TCR CDR3 underwent first-round RT-PCR, the HTBI primer set was used. TCRdb re-called the multiplex PCR reads with MiXCR, one entry per CDR3 protein. The data show about 290,000 distinct CDR3 sequences, roughly 15% seen once. Sequenced sample: blood. The receptor was isolated from a middle-aged woman with Graves' hyperthyroidism.

CDR3 sequence: CAISESTWGDTVPYEQYF. In DNA, the CDR3 is TGTGCCATCAGTGAGTCGACGTGGGGGGACACAGTACCCTACGAGCAGTACTTC. This chain joins TRBV10-3 and TRBJ2-7, with D perhaps being TRBD1 or TRBD2 (6 bases each). Deletions cut 0 bases from V and 2 bases from J, with 20 bases between. Germline V gives CDR1 ENHRY, CDR2 SYGVKD. This CDR3 region has 18 residues.